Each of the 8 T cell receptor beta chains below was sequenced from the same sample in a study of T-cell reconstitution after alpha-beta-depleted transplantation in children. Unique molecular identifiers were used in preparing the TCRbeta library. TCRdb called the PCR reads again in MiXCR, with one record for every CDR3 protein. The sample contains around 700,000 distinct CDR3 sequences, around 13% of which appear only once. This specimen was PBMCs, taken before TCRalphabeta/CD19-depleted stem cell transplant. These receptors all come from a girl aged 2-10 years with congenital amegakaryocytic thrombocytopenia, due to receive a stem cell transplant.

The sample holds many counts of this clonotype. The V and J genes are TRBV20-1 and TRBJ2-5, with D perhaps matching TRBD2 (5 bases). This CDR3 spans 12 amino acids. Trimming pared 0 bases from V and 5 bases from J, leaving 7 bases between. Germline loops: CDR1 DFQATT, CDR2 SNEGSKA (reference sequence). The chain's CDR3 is CSAREWRETQYF. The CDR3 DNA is TGCAGTGCTAGAGAATGGAGGGAGACCCAGTACTTC.

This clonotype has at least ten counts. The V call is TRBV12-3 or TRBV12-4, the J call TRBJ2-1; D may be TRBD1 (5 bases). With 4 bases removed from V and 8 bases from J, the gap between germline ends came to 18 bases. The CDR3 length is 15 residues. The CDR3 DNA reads TGTGCCAGCAGTTCCCCCTCGACTGGGGCCGATGAGCAGTTCTTC. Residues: CASSSPSTGADEQFF.

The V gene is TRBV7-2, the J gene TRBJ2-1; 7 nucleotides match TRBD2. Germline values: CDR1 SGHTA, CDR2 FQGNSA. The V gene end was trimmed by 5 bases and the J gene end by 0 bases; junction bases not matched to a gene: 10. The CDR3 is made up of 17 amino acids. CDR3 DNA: TGTGCCAGCAGCGGTTCCGCCGGGAGGAGCTCCTACAATGAGCAGTTCTTC. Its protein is CASSGSAGRSSYNEQFF.

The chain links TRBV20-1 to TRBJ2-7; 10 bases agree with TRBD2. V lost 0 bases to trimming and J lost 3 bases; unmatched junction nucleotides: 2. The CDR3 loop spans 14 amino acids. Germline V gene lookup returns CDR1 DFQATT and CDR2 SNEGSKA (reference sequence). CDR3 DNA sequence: TGCAGTGCTAGAGAGACTAGCGGGCTCTACGAGCAGTACTTC. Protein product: CSARETSGLYEQYF.

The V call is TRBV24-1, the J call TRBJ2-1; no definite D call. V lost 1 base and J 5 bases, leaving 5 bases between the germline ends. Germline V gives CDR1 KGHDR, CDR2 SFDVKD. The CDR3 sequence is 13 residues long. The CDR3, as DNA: TGTGCCACCAGTGATTTACGCCACAATGAGCAGTTCTTC. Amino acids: CATSDLRHNEQFF.

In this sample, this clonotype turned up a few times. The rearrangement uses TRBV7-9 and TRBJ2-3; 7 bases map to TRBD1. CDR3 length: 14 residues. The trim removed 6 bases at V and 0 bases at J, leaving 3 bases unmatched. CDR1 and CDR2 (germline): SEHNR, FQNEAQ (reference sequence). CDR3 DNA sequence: TGTGCCAGCAGAGAGGGGGCGAGCACAGATACGCAGTATTTT. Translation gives CASREGASTDTQYF.

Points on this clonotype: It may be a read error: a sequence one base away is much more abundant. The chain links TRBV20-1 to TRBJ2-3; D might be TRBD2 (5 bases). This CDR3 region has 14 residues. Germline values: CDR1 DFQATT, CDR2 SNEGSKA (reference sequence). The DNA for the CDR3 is TGCAATTCATGGACTGGGCAATTCACAGATACGCAGTATTTT. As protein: CNSWTGQFTDTQYF.

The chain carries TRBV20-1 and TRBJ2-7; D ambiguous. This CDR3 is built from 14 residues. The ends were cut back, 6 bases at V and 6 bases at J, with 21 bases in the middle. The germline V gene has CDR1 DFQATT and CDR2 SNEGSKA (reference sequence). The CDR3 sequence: CSATTGLGPSEQYF. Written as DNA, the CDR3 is TGCAGTGCGACGACTGGCTTGGGCCCTAGCGAGCAGTACTTC.